Listed here is a single TCR beta chain. Measured with immunoSEQ multiplex PCR; TCRdb has only the in-frame clones, and not every one. The data contain under 500,000 clones, around 89% of them seen just once; the ten biggest clones take up 4% to 4.5%. The data were obtained in a study of blood T cell repertoires in COVID-19. Study-wide background: Acute and convalescent COVID-19 specimens originated in the United States, Italy and Spain. PBMCs, B-cell-depleted T cells, or T cells were the source of the cDNA or gDNA that made up the material.

Trimming took 5 bases from V and 3 from J; bases not matched to a gene: 6. Looked up from germline, CDR1 is KGHSH and CDR2 is LQKENI. The CDR3 spans 15 residues. Sequencing was done on a sample of peripheral blood. The source is a woman under 40 with acute or convalescent COVID-19. This sequence joins TRBV18 and TRBJ2-1; 8 bases line up with TRBD1. The CDR3 region has the DNA TGTGCCAGCTCATACCAGGGGACAGGCTACAATGAGCAGTTCTTC. Amino acids: CASSYQGTGYNEQFF.